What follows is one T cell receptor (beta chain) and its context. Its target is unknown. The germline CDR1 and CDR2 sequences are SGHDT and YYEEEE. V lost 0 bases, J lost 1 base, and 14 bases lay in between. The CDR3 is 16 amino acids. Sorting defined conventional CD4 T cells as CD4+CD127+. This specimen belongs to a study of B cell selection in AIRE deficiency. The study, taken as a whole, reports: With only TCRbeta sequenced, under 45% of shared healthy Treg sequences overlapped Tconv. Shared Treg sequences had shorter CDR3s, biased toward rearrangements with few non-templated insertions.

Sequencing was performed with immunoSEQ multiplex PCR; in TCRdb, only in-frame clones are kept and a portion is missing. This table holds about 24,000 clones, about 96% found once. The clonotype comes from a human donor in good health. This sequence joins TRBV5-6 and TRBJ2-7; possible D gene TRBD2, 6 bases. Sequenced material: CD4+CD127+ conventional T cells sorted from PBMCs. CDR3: CASSLGGASISYEQYF. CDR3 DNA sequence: TGTGCCAGCAGCTTGGGCGGGGCGTCTATTTCCTACGAGCAGTACTTC.